The 12 T cell receptor beta chains presented below share a single source sample, sequenced in a study of cytomegalovirus exposure and HLA in healthy donors. The PCR contained 60 Vbeta and 13 Jbeta primers. Some clones are missing from TCRdb's copy, which holds only in-frame ones; the method was immunoSEQ multiplex PCR. The sample data list 100,000 or so clones. Sequencing used PBMCs. The receptors shown here come from a woman in her thirties in good health and CMV-seronegative.

This chain connects TRBV5-4 to TRBJ1-4; 9 nucleotides match TRBD1. Germline CDR1 is SGHNT and CDR2 is YYREEE (reference sequence). The CDR3 covers 14 residues. With 0 bases clipped from V and 6 bases from J, the junction kept 0 bases outside the gene matches. The CDR3 nucleotides read TGTGCCAGCAGCTTGGGGGACAGGGATGAAAAACTGTTTTTT. Its translation: CASSLGDRDEKLFF.

A note on this clone: Other DNA sequences in the sample encode the same CDR3. The chain employs TRBV6-5 and TRBJ1-1; TRBD1 matches at 9 bases. V was clipped by 6 bases and J by 4 bases; unmatched bases: 3. Germline CDR1 MNHEY, CDR2 SVGAGI. CDR3 size: 13 residues. In nucleotides, the CDR3 is TGTGCCAGCAGCCTACAGGGGGCCACTGAAGCTTTCTTT. Residues: CASSLQGATEAFF.

This chain uses TRBV19 with TRBJ2-2; 8 bases line up with TRBD2. CDR1 is LNHDA and CDR2 is SQIVND in the germline V gene (reference sequence). V lost 1 base, J lost 4 bases, and 2 bases stayed unmatched. The CDR3 sequence is 15 residues long. In nucleotides, the CDR3 is TGTGCCAGTAGTATAGGGCTAGCGGGCACCGGGGAGCTGTTTTTT. This encodes CASSIGLAGTGELFF. Supplemented by reference TRBV19 and TRBJ2-2, the full variable domain reads DGGITQSPKYLFRKEGQNVTLSCEQNLNHDAMYWYRQDPGQGLRLIYYSQIVNDFQKGDIAEGYSVSREKKESFPLTVTSAQKNPTAFYLCASSIGLAGTGELFFGEGSRLTVL.

J is TRBJ2-1 and V is TRBV7-3, with 8 bases aligning to TRBD2. Germline V gene lookup returns CDR1 SGHTA and CDR2 FQGTGA. The CDR3 is made up of 13 amino acids. J gave up 16 bases and V 0 bases, and 8 bases lay outside the gene matches. CDR3 in amino acids: CASSLTPGTSVFF. The CDR3 coding sequence is TGTGCCAGCAGCTTAACCCCCGGGACTAGTGTTTTCTTC.

The chain is built from TRBV5-1 and TRBJ2-3; 10 bases fit TRBD2. The J segment lost 3 bases and the V segment lost 2 bases, leaving 6 bases of the junction unmatched. Germline V gives CDR1 SGHRS, CDR2 YFSETQ. CDR3 size: 16 residues. This CDR3 reads CASSFPSGGRTDTQYF. The CDR3 region has the DNA TGCGCCAGCAGCTTCCCTAGCGGGGGAAGGACAGATACGCAGTATTTT. Full variable domain (remainder filled in from reference TRBV5-1 and TRBJ2-3): KAGVTQTPRYLIKTRGQQVTLSCSPISGHRSVSWYQQTPGQGLQFLFEYFSETQRNKGNFPGRFSGRQFSNSRSEMNVSTLELGDSALYLCASSFPSGGRTDTQYFGPGTRLTVL.

The rearrangement links TRBV11-3 to TRBJ2-5; no reliable D call. Germline lookup yields CDR1 SGHNT and CDR2 YENEEA. This CDR3 comprises 14 residues. The V end lost 5 bases, the J end lost 5 bases, and 15 bases lay between the germline ends. CDR3 nucleotide sequence: TGTGCCAGCAGCCCCCGAGGCACCGCGGAGACCCAGTACTTC. Protein sequence: CASSPRGTAETQYF.

The chain is built from TRBV6-6 and TRBJ2-3, with 15 bases identical to TRBD2. This CDR3 comprises 16 residues. With V trimmed by 2 bases and J by 6 bases, 3 bases remained unmatched. Germline lookup yields CDR1 MNHNY and CDR2 SVGAGI (reference sequence). Here the CDR3 DNA reads TGTGCCAGCAGTTACGGTGGGACTAGCGGGAGGGATACGCAGTATTTT. This encodes CASSYGGTSGRDTQYF.

The rearrangement joins TRBV9 to TRBJ1-1; D uncertain. This CDR3 has 14 residues. V was pared by 4 bases and J by 1 base, with 11 bases between. Germline V gene lookup returns CDR1 SGDLS and CDR2 YYNGEE. CDR3 DNA sequence: TGTGCCAGCAGCCTAATAACAGAGAACACTGAAGCTTTCTTT. Protein: CASSLITENTEAFF.

The chain employs TRBV28 and TRBJ2-3, with unresolved D. V was pared by 5 bases and J by 2 bases, with 14 bases between. CDR3 length equals 15 residues. CDR1 is MDHEN and CDR2 is SYDVKM in the germline V gene. CDR3 DNA sequence: TGTGCCAGCAGTAACAAGAAGTTTCCCACAGATACGCAGTATTTT. Its protein is CASSNKKFPTDTQYF. The entire variable domain, with the rest obtained from reference TRBV28 and TRBJ2-3, is as follows: DVKVTQSSRYLVKRTGEKVFLECVQDMDHENMFWYRQDPGLGLRLIYFSYDVKMKEKGDIPEGYSVSREKKERFSLILESASTNQTSMYLCASSNKKFPTDTQYFGPGTRLTVL.

This chain uses TRBV19 with TRBJ1-2, with 10 bases aligning to TRBD1. Germline lookup yields CDR1 LNHDA and CDR2 SQIVND (reference sequence). The CDR3 is 16 amino acids. V lost 8 bases and J lost 2; bases outside the gene matches: 11. In DNA form, the CDR3 reads TGTGCCAGTCGGGGTGGGACAGGGGCGAAAAACTATGGCTACACCTTC. Translating gives CASRGGTGAKNYGYTF.

The chain uses TRBV5-1 and TRBJ1-5, with 8 bases identical to TRBD1. This CDR3 spans 13 amino acids. Germline CDR1 is SGHRS and CDR2 is YFSETQ. With V trimmed by 3 bases and J by 5 bases, 1 base remained unmatched. CDR3: CASSSDRDQPQHF. CDR3 nucleotide sequence: TGCGCCAGCAGCTCGGACAGGGATCAGCCCCAGCATTTT.

This chain connects TRBV9 to TRBJ2-1; 13 bases map to TRBD2. This CDR3 has 16 residues. Germline V CDR1 and CDR2: SGDLS, YYNGEE. After removal of 2 bases from V and 7 bases from J, the junction contained 6 bases not matched to a gene. CDR3 amino acids: CASSVSGTSGMNEQFF. The CDR3 DNA is TGTGCCAGCAGCGTTTCCGGGACTAGCGGGATGAATGAGCAGTTCTTC.